This TCR beta chain appears in the sequencing data of a study of blood T cell repertoires in COVID-19. Study-wide background: The United States, Italy and Spain provided the acute and convalescent COVID-19 samples.

TCRdb keeps only in-frame clones here, not all; method: immunoSEQ multiplex PCR. In the table there are a few hundred thousand clones, 65% to 90% of which are singletons. The trim removed 0 bases at V and 6 bases at J, leaving 4 bases unmatched. This CDR3 has 15 residues. Germline CDR1 is SNHLY and CDR2 is FYNNEI. The sequence was obtained from a woman aged 18-35 years who had recovered from COVID-19. This chain connects TRBV2 to TRBJ1-2; 10 nucleotides match TRBD1. The sample was PBMCs or T cells enriched from blood (not recorded which). CDR3 amino acids: CASSEASGTGDGYTF. DNA of the CDR3: TGTGCCAGCAGTGAAGCTTCCGGGACAGGGGATGGCTACACCTTC.